Each of the 3 T cell receptor beta chains below was sequenced from the same sample in a study of shared clonotypes between healthy human individuals. Only CD45RO-negative cells positively selected for CCR7 counted as naive CD8 cells, so terminally differentiated effector memory CD45RA+ cells were excluded. TCRdb's copy holds only in-frame clones and misses some; the assay was immunoSEQ multiplex PCR. Of about 2 million clones listed, about 95% are singletons. The sample consisted of naive CD8+ T cells sorted from blood. These receptors originate from a man aged 18 to 30 in good health.

CDR3: CASSQGPSVRDTEAFF. CDR3 nucleotides: TGCGCCAGCAGCCAAGGGCCAAGCGTCAGGGACACTGAAGCTTTCTTT. The rearrangement joins TRBV4-3 to TRBJ1-1, with D perhaps TRBD1 (5 bases). CDR3 length: 16 residues. V lost 1 base, J lost 3 bases, and 15 bases lay in between. The V gene's germline CDR1 is LGHNA and CDR2 YSLEER.

Notes on this clone: Other DNA sequences of this sample code for an identical CDR3. V is TRBV5-6 and J is TRBJ1-1, with TRBD1 as a possible D gene (5 bases). Germline values: CDR1 SGHDT, CDR2 YYEEEE. The CDR3 consists of 14 residues. V was pared by 1 base and J by 4 bases, with 11 bases between. The chain's CDR3 is CASSLSGGSTEAFF. The CDR3 coding sequence is TGTGCCAGCAGCTTGAGCGGGGGGAGCACTGAAGCTTTCTTT. The whole variable domain, filled in from reference TRBV5-6 and TRBJ1-1, reads DAGVTQSPTHLIKTRGQQVTLRCSPKSGHDTVSWYQQALGQGPQFIFQYYEEEERQRGNFPDRFSGHQFPNYSSELNVNALLLGDSALYLCASSLSGGSTEAFFGQGTRLTVV.

The chain joins TRBV5-1 to TRBJ2-3; D unresolved. V was shortened by 0 bases and J by 1 base, with 15 bases between the two germline ends. Germline V gives CDR1 SGHRS, CDR2 YFSETQ. This CDR3 comprises 17 residues. The CDR3 is CASSLDRVVLGTDTQYF. CDR3 bases: TGCGCCAGCAGCTTGGATCGTGTTGTCTTGGGCACAGATACGCAGTATTTT.